The clone carrying this T cell receptor beta chain was recorded a few times. TCRdb independently ran MiXCR on the 5' RACE reads; one entry per CDR3 protein. Altogether a few hundred thousand distinct CDR3 sequences are present, 25% being singletons, with the ten largest covering roughly an eighth. The entry originates in a study of T-cell memory formation after mild COVID-19. The CDR3 loop spans 15 amino acids. Germline CDR1 reads SGHRS; CDR2 reads YFSETQ. Trimming removed 4 bases from V and 0 bases from J; junction bases left unmatched: 4. Source material: PBMCs or a T cell subset sorted from them (not recorded which). The chain links TRBV5-1 to TRBJ2-3; 8 positions match TRBD1. This sequence originates from an adult woman who had mild COVID-19 (a few samples of this study predate the infection). Cell type and time point are not known. The CDR3 protein is CASSRDRRSTDTQYF. The DNA for the CDR3 is TGCGCCAGCAGCCGGGACAGGAGAAGCACAGATACGCAGTATTTT.